A single TCR beta chain is shown here with its context. No antigen is known for it. The source of the sample is a study of cytomegalovirus exposure and HLA in healthy donors. Looking at the study overall: It was reported in a later analysis that the same platform had been used for the 120 validation repertoires as for the 666 first-cohort repertoires. Whole-study results and caveats: Published work reported that the classifier diagnosed cytomegalovirus status with high specificity and sensitivity. Testing in vitro showed a few CMV-associated chains specific for CMV antigens.

TCRdb's table, derived via immunoSEQ multiplex PCR, lists solely in-frame clones and lacks some. The sample has 120,000 or so clones; roughly 90% are singletons. Trimming cost V 2 bases and J 5 bases, with 18 bases left between them. Germline assignment: CDR1 LGHNA and CDR2 YNFKEQ. CDR3 size: 17 residues. The sequence came from a woman in her twenties or thirties in good health and CMV-seropositive. This chain links TRBV4-2 with TRBJ2-2, with D possibly being TRBD2 (6 bases). The sequenced sample consisted of PBMCs. CDR3 coding DNA: TGTGCCAGCAGCCAATCCTCAGGGCAGGGACTTACCGGGGAGCTGTTTTTT. Protein: CASSQSSGQGLTGELFF.